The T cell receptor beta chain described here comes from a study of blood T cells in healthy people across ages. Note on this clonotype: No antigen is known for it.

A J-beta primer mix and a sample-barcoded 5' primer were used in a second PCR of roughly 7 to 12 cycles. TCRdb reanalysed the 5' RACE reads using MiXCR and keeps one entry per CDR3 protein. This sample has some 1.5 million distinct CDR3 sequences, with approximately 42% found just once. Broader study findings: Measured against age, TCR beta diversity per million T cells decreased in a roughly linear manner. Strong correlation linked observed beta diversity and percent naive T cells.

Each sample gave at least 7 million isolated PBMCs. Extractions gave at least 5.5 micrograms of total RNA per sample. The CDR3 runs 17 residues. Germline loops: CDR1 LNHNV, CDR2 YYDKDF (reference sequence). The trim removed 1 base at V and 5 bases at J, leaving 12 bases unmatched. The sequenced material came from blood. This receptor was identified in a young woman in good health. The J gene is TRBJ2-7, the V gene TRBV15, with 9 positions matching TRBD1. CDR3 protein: CATSRGGTGGNRNEQYF. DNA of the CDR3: TGTGCCACCAGCAGAGGAGGTACAGGGGGCAACCGGAACGAGCAGTACTTC.